The clone carrying this T cell receptor (beta chain) was detected only a few times. Profiling relied on immunoSEQ multiplex PCR, and the TCRdb table lists in-frame clones only, not all of them. The data show tens of thousands of clones, 77% seen once. This CDR3 spans 15 amino acids. This record comes from a study of blood T cell repertoires in COVID-19. This sequence was found in a human donor in a cohort sampled during active COVID-19. The chain combines TRBV21-1 with TRBJ1-5. TRBV21-1 is shown as a pseudogene. The sequenced sample consisted of peripheral blood. The DNA of the CDR3 is TGTGCCAGCTCTCGGGGTAGGGTTCGCAATCAGCCCCAGCATTTT. It specifies CASSRGRVRNQPQHF.